A selection of T cell receptor beta chains follows, all from one sample in a study of T cell responses to AZD1222 COVID-19 vaccine. TCRdb's table, derived via immunoSEQ multiplex PCR, lists solely in-frame clones and lacks some. The table includes under 150,000 clones, 88% detected once. The sequencing used peripheral blood, collected on day 0 of MenACWY control vaccination. Every receptor here comes from an adult in good health. Both conserved end residues are part of each CDR3.

j_call v_call cdr3_aa
TRBJ2-7 TRBV5-4 CASSPDSGYEQYF
TRBJ2-7 TRBV2 CASSETISYEQYF
TRBJ1-5 TRBV27 CASSSVRYAPQHF
TRBJ1-1 TRBV27 CASSFHDRGPPSEAFF
TRBJ2-5 TRBV20-1 CSASGRETQYF
TRBJ1-2 TRBV28 CASRSAYGYTF
TRBJ2-3 TRBV7-3 CASSLTSIAGWSTDTQYF
TRBJ1-4 TRBV18 CASSPRQGLSEKLFF
TRBJ1-3 TRBV18 CASSLSRDTPGHYF
TRBJ2-6 TRBV5-1 CASSPWGDPGANVLTF
TRBJ2-7 TRBV7-2 CASSLGATSYEQYF
TRBJ1-3 TRBV7-9 CASSLRDRELPGNTIYF
TRBJ2-7 TRBV29-1 CSVEEHYNGVYEQYF
TRBJ2-3 TRBV5-1 CASSSPSGSIGDTQYF
TRBJ1-5 TRBV28 CASSEATGAQPQHF
TRBJ1-4 TRBV24-1 CATSSGTDLEKLFF
TRBJ1-1 TRBV6-5 CASSYVGEAFF
TRBJ2-1 TRBV5-1 CASSLAGTEQFF
TRBJ2-5 TRBV10-3 CAISEGENSPQETQYF
TRBJ2-7 TRBV27 CASSLSGVGGIDEQYF
TRBJ2-7 TRBV28 CASSSPGGPPYF
TRBJ1-4 TRBV7-9 CASSLVESNEKLFF
TRBJ2-3 TRBV4-2 CASSQEGPSMLTDTQYF
TRBJ2-5 TRBV9 CASSALGAGQETQYF
TRBJ1-5 TRBV27 CASSLGTGNQPQHF
TRBJ2-7 TRBV10-3 CAIRPGQGIDEQYF
TRBJ1-2 TRBV9 CASSAGGGYTF
TRBJ2-1 TRBV7-2 CASSFEGQSNEQFF
TRBJ2-1 TRBV7-7 CASSALSTGAIYNEQFF
TRBJ2-7 TRBV6-5 CASRRDLVGEQYF
TRBJ1-1 TRBV7-3 CASSLGRGGEAFF
TRBJ1-3 TRBV7-9 CASSQRQGGSGNTIYF
TRBJ2-7 TRBV18 CASSPSQNYEQYF
TRBJ2-2 TRBV28 CASSTGGRNTGELFF
TRBJ1-4 TRBV5-4 CASSSGRDTEKLFF